Shown below are 21 T cell receptor beta chains from a single sample sequenced in a study of post-analysis software for immune sequencing data. Study conclusions and caveats: When patients were compared with controls, roughly five TRBV segments were more frequent, TRBV5-6, TRBV5-1 and TRBV20-1 among them.

No antigen is known for these receptors. Prepared libraries of TCR beta cDNA carried unique molecular identifiers. TCRdb redid the calling of the PCR reads with MiXCR, one entry per CDR3 protein. The sample has some 800,000 distinct CDR3 sequences; around 46% are singletons. The sample taken for sequencing was blood. Every receptor here comes from a girl aged 5 to 17 with multiple sclerosis.

The rearrangement uses TRBV27 and TRBJ2-4; 10 positions agree with TRBD1. The trim removed 1 base at V and 7 bases at J, leaving 7 bases unmatched. CDR1 and CDR2 (germline): MNHEY, SMNVEV (reference sequence). The CDR3 covers 16 residues. CDR3 protein: CASSLWGTGQGNIQYF. The CDR3 DNA follows: TGTGCCAGCAGTTTATGGGGTACGGGACAGGGGAACATTCAGTACTTC.

The V call is TRBV28, the J call TRBJ2-1; 7 positions agree with TRBD2. CDR1 is MDHEN and CDR2 is SYDVKM in the germline V gene. The CDR3 contains 15 residues. J was trimmed by 0 bases and V by 6 bases; bases with no gene match: 5. The CDR3 DNA sequence: TGTGCCAGCAGCCGCGGACTAGACTCCTACAATGAGCAGTTCTTC. Amino acid sequence: CASSRGLDSYNEQFF.

The gene calls are TRBV5-5 and TRBJ2-6; D is unresolved. CDR1 is SGHKS, CDR2 YYEKEE, per germline (reference sequence). V dropped 2 bases and J dropped 4 bases, with 19 bases sitting between them. The CDR3 totals 18 residues. For the CDR3, the DNA is TGTGCCAGCAGCTTTGGTCCAGCTTCCTTGAGGGGGGCCAACGTCCTGACTTTC. Amino acids: CASSFGPASLRGANVLTF. The complete variable domain, with remaining parts taken from reference TRBV5-5 and TRBJ2-6, reads DAGVTQSPTHLIKTRGQQVTLRCSPISGHKSVSWYQQVLGQGPQFIFQYYEKEERGRGNFPDRFSARQFPNYSSELNVNALLLGDSALYLCASSFGPASLRGANVLTFGAGSRLTVL.

V and J are TRBV20-1 and TRBJ2-5, with TRBD2 matching over 7 bases. Trimming removed 8 bases from V and 5 bases from J; junction bases left unmatched: 11. The germline V gene has CDR1 DFQATT and CDR2 SNEGSKA (reference sequence). The CDR3 has 13 residues. This CDR3 reads CSSKLQGGETQYF. CDR3 DNA: TGCAGTTCCAAACTTCAGGGAGGGGAGACCCAGTACTTC.

The V gene is TRBV7-2, the J gene TRBJ2-4; D uncertain. The CDR3 sequence is 19 residues long. Germline CDR1 SGHTA, CDR2 FQGNSA. V gave up 2 bases and J gave up 1 base, with 21 bases separating them. As DNA, the CDR3 is TGTGCCAGCAGCTTACCGAGATTGGACGGGCGACGGGCCAAAAACATTCAGTACTTC. Protein product: CASSLPRLDGRRAKNIQYF.

The V and J genes are TRBV20-1 and TRBJ2-7, with 9 bases that match TRBD1. Looked up from germline, CDR1 is DFQATT and CDR2 is SNEGSKA (reference sequence). The CDR3 totals 16 residues. V was pared by 3 bases and J by 3 bases, with 12 bases of the junction left unmatched. The CDR3 region is CSASSGTGTAHYEQYF. As DNA, the CDR3 is TGCAGTGCTAGCTCAGGGACAGGGACAGCGCACTACGAGCAGTACTTC.

V usage is TRBV5-1 and J usage is TRBJ2-1, with a tentative D call TRBD2 (6 bases). The CDR3 totals 14 residues. V lost 4 bases and J 9 bases, leaving 17 bases between the germline ends. The germline V gene has CDR1 SGHRS and CDR2 YFSETQ. The DNA of the CDR3 is TGCGCCAGCAGCCTCCGACTAGAGGTGGGTGAGCAGTTCTTC. It codes for CASSLRLEVGEQFF.

This chain connects TRBV20-1 to TRBJ2-7, with D tentatively TRBD1 (5 bases). With 3 bases removed from V and 3 bases from J, the gap between germline ends came to 9 bases. The CDR3 is made up of 12 amino acids. Germline assignment: CDR1 DFQATT and CDR2 SNEGSKA (reference sequence). CDR3 protein: CSARDQGYEQYF. The CDR3 nucleotides read TGCAGTGCTAGGGACCAGGGCTACGAGCAGTACTTC.

The V call is TRBV9, the J call TRBJ2-5; 9 nucleotides line up with TRBD1. The DNA end is more similar to TRBJ2-7, so the J call may be wrong. Germline CDR1 SGDLS, CDR2 YYNGEE. The CDR3 has 14 residues. CDR3 sequence: CASSGQGGGYEQYF. The CDR3 DNA is TGTGCCAGCAGCGGACAGGGGGGGGGGTACGAGCAGTACTTC.

The chain links TRBV6-2 or TRBV6-3 to TRBJ2-1, with D unresolved. In germline, CDR1 is MNHEY, CDR2 SVGEGT. V was cut by 5 bases and J by 7 bases, with 9 bases left in between. This CDR3 has 12 amino acids. The chain's CDR3 is CASSKGWNEQFF. In nucleotides, the CDR3 is TGTGCCAGCAGTAAGGGCTGGAATGAGCAGTTCTTC.

With respect to this clonotype: The junction shows a germline mismatch at one end, possibly a read error. The V call is TRBV20-1, the J call TRBJ1-4; D remains ambiguous. The CDR3 sequence is 16 residues long. The germline CDR1 and CDR2 sequences are DFQATT and SNEGSKA (reference sequence). CDR3 sequence reads: CSASALADATNEKRFF. DNA of the CDR3: TGCAGTGCTAGTGCCTTGGCGGACGCAACTAATGAAAAACGGTTTTTT.

This chain connects TRBV10-3 to TRBJ1-2, with a possible D match to TRBD1 (5 bases). Germline-derived CDR1 and CDR2 are ENHRY and SYGVKD. The CDR3 extends over 15 amino acids. With 2 bases removed from V and 4 bases from J, the gap between germline ends came to 14 bases. CDR3 amino acids: CAISEGAAESYGYTF. In DNA, the CDR3 is TGTGCCATCAGTGAGGGGGCGGCCGAGTCCTATGGCTACACCTTC.

The chain is built from TRBV5-5 and TRBJ2-5; D gene ambiguous. The CDR3 totals 11 residues. The V end was cut by 6 bases, the J end by 5 bases, with 8 bases between. Germline CDR1 reads SGHKS; CDR2 reads YYEKEE (reference sequence). This chain's CDR3 is CASIVGETQYF. CDR3 coding DNA: TGTGCCAGCATCGTGGGGGAGACCCAGTACTTC. The entire variable domain, with the rest obtained from reference TRBV5-5 and TRBJ2-5, is as follows: DAGVTQSPTHLIKTRGQQVTLRCSPISGHKSVSWYQQVLGQGPQFIFQYYEKEERGRGNFPDRFSARQFPNYSSELNVNALLLGDSALYLCASIVGETQYFGPGTRLLVL.

The CDR3 nucleotides are TGTGCCAGCAGCGTAGAACCCGATTCATTAGGTGAGCAGTTCTTC. Amino acid sequence: CASSVEPDSLGEQFF. V usage is TRBV9 and J usage is TRBJ2-1; no firm D call. The CDR3 sequence is 15 residues long. The germline gives CDR1 SGDLS, CDR2 YYNGEE. V lost 0 bases, J lost 9 bases, and 16 bases lay in between.

V and J are TRBV9 and TRBJ2-1; 7 nucleotides agree with TRBD2. The V and J ends lost 2 bases and 7 bases, in that order; junction bases with no gene match: 9. The CDR3 has 15 amino acids. Germline V gene lookup returns CDR1 SGDLS and CDR2 YYNGEE. The DNA of the CDR3 is TGTGCCAGCAGCGTGCTAGGCGGGAGTGTTAATGAGCAGTTCTTC. Residues: CASSVLGGSVNEQFF.

The V gene is TRBV6-5, the J gene TRBJ1-2; no firm D call. The germline CDR1 and CDR2 sequences are MNHEY and SVGAGI. V lost 6 bases and J lost 4, with 12 bases in between. The CDR3 consists of 13 residues. The CDR3 sequence: CASRYGSSYGYTF. Here the CDR3 DNA reads TGTGCCAGCAGATACGGGAGCAGCTATGGCTACACCTTC.

This clonotype occurred a few times. The chain carries TRBV20-1 and TRBJ2-3; TRBD1 agrees at 9 bases. V lost 6 bases to trimming and J lost 1 base; unmatched junction nucleotides: 8. Germline-derived CDR1 and CDR2 are DFQATT and SNEGSKA (reference sequence). This CDR3 is built from 15 residues. DNA of the CDR3: TGCAGTGCCGCAGGACAGGGGTTCGGCACAGATACGCAGTATTTT. Protein sequence: CSAAGQGFGTDTQYF.

The chain recombines TRBV20-1 with TRBJ2-3; 14 nucleotides align to TRBD2. This CDR3 comprises 15 residues. Trimming at V came to 6 bases and at J to 4 bases, leaving 6 bases not matched to a gene. Germline lookup yields CDR1 DFQATT and CDR2 SNEGSKA (reference sequence). Written as DNA, the CDR3 is TGCAGTGCGATGGGGACTAGCGGGGGCGCAGATACGCAGTATTTT. Amino acid sequence: CSAMGTSGGADTQYF.

This clonotype was seen once. This chain links TRBV4-3 with TRBJ2-2; TRBD1 matches 10 bases. In germline, CDR1 is LGHNA, CDR2 YSLEER. Trimming took 4 bases from V and 4 from J; bases not matched to a gene: 6. CDR3 length: 16 amino acids. The CDR3 is CASSREGQGFTGELFF. The CDR3 DNA reads TGCGCCAGCAGCCGAGAGGGACAGGGGTTCACCGGGGAGCTGTTTTTT.

This clonotype was counted a few times. The chain employs TRBV29-1 and TRBJ1-5, with D unclear. Germline V CDR1 and CDR2: SQVTM, ANQGSEA. V lost 3 bases to trimming and J lost 5 bases, with 5 bases between them. This CDR3 has 11 residues. The CDR3 region has the DNA TGCAGCGTTGACGGGGATCAGCCCCAGCATTTT. It translates to CSVDGDQPQHF. Based on the CDR3 plus reference TRBV29-1 and TRBJ1-5, the full variable domain is SAVISQKPSRDICQRGTSLTIQCQVDSQVTMMFWYRQQPGQSLTLIATANQGSEATYESGFVIDKFPISRPNLTFSTLTVSNMSPEDSSIYLCSVDGDQPQHFGDGTRLSIL.

Here the CDR3 DNA reads TGCAGCGTTGGGACAGAGTATGGCTACACCTTC. It yields the protein CSVGTEYGYTF. The chain uses TRBV29-1 and TRBJ1-2; a possible D gene is TRBD1 (6 bases). This CDR3 comprises 11 residues. Germline loops: CDR1 SQVTM, CDR2 ANQGSEA. Trimming took off 4 bases at V and 5 bases at J, with 8 bases between the two ends.